Following are 7 T cell receptor beta chains from one sample sequenced in a study of cytomegalovirus exposure and HLA in healthy donors. The PCR had 60 Vbeta and 13 Jbeta primers. Assay used: immunoSEQ multiplex PCR; TCRdb lists only in-frame clones, some missing. This sample has some 150,000 clones, with 70% to 90% found just once. Source material: PBMCs. These TCRs come from a woman aged 30 to 39 in good health and CMV-seronegative.

The chain links TRBV6-1 to TRBJ2-7; 11 bases agree with TRBD2. V trimming: 4 bases; J trimming: 6 bases; junction bases outside the gene matches: 8. The CDR3 has 15 residues. The V gene's germline CDR1 is MNHNS and CDR2 SASEGT. CDR3: CASSATSGKAGEQYF. CDR3 coding DNA: TGTGCCAGCAGTGCGACTAGCGGGAAAGCTGGCGAGCAGTACTTC.

The chain couples TRBV7-6 to TRBJ1-5; 8 bases map to TRBD1. The CDR3 length is 17 residues. The germline V gene has CDR1 SGHVS and CDR2 FNYEAQ. V shed 3 bases and J 0 bases; nucleotides not matched to a gene: 7. The CDR3 spells CASSLGTGMNSNQPQHF. The DNA for the CDR3 is TGTGCCAGCAGCTTGGGGACAGGTATGAATAGCAATCAGCCCCAGCATTTT.

The sample holds a few counts of this clone. This chain uses TRBV5-5 with TRBJ1-5, with TRBD1 as a possible D gene (5 bases). Trimming removed 4 bases at V and 3 bases at J, with 11 bases between. This CDR3 contains 14 residues. Germline CDR1 and CDR2: SGHKS and YYEKEE (reference sequence). CDR3 nucleotide sequence: TGTGCCAGCAGCCTGGACACACACAATCAGCCCCAGCATTTT. Amino acids: CASSLDTHNQPQHF.

This chain connects TRBV19 to TRBJ2-5; 8 positions match TRBD1. The CDR3 has 15 residues. The germline V gene encodes CDR1 LNHDA and CDR2 SQIVND (reference sequence). V shed 6 bases and J 4 bases; nucleotides not matched to a gene: 10. This CDR3 reads CASRQTGARSETQYF. DNA for the CDR3: TGTGCCAGTAGGCAGACAGGGGCGAGGTCAGAGACCCAGTACTTC.

V gene TRBV7-9 combines with J gene TRBJ1-6; D is unresolved. V gave up 5 bases and J gave up 10 bases, with 15 bases separating them. The germline V gene encodes CDR1 SEHNR and CDR2 FQNEAQ (reference sequence). CDR3 length: 14 residues. Here the CDR3 DNA reads TGTGCCAGCAGCCCGAACGGCGCGGAATCACCCCTCCACTTT. Residues: CASSPNGAESPLHF.

This chain links TRBV6-9 with TRBJ2-5; D not resolved. The J call may not be correct, given that the DNA end is closer to TRBJ2-7. CDR1 is MNHGY and CDR2 is SVAAGI in the germline V gene. The CDR3 length is 13 residues. The CDR3 here is CASSYPTHYEQYF. The DNA for the CDR3 is TGTGCCAGCAGTTACCCGACCCACTACGAGCAGTACTTC.

V usage is TRBV11-2 and J usage is TRBJ1-4; possible D gene TRBD1, 5 bases. This CDR3 comprises 15 residues. In germline, CDR1 is SGHAT, CDR2 FQNNGV. V lost 6 bases to trimming and J lost 3 bases, with 14 bases between them. DNA of the CDR3: TGTGCCAGCAGATCGCCAGGGCGATCTAATGAAAAACTGTTTTTT. Translating it yields CASRSPGRSNEKLFF.